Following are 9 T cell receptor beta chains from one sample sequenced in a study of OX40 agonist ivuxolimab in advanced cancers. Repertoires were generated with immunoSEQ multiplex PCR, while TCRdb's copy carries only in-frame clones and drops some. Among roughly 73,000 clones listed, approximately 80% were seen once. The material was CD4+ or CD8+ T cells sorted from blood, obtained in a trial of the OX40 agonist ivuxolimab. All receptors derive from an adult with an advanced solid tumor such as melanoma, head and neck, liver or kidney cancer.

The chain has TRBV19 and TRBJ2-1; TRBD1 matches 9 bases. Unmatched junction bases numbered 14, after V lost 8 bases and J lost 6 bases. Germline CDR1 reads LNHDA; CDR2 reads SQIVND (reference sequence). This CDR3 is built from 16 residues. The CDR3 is CASPWGQGQGLNEQFF. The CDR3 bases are TGTGCCAGTCCTTGGGGCCAGGGACAGGGTCTCAATGAGCAGTTCTTC. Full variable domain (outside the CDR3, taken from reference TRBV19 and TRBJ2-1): DGGITQSPKYLFRKEGQNVTLSCEQNLNHDAMYWYRQDPGQGLRLIYYSQIVNDFQKGDIAEGYSVSREKKESFPLTVTSAQKNPTAFYLCASPWGQGQGLNEQFFGPGTRLTVL.

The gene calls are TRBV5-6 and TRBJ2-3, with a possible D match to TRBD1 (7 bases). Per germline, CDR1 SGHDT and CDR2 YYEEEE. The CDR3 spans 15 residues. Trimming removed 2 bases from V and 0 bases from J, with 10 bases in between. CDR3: CASSFQGGSTDTQYF. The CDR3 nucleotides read TGTGCCAGCAGCTTTCAGGGGGGCAGCACAGATACGCAGTATTTT.

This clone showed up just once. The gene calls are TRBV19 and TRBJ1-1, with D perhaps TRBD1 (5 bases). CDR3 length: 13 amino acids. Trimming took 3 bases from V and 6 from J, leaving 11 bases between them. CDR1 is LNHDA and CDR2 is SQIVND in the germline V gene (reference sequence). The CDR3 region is CASSIDSVAEAFF. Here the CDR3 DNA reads TGTGCCAGTAGTATCGACAGCGTAGCTGAAGCTTTCTTT.

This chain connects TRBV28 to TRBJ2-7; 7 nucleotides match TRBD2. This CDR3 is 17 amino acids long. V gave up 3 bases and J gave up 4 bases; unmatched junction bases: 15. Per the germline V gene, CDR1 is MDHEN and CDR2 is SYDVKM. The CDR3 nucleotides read TGTGCCAGCAGTTTTATTTTAGGGCGGGGGACCCAGTACGAGCAGTACTTC. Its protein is CASSFILGRGTQYEQYF. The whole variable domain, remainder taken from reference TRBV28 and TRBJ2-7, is DVKVTQSSRYLVKRTGEKVFLECVQDMDHENMFWYRQDPGLGLRLIYFSYDVKMKEKGDIPEGYSVSREKKERFSLILESASTNQTSMYLCASSFILGRGTQYEQYFGPGTRLTVT.

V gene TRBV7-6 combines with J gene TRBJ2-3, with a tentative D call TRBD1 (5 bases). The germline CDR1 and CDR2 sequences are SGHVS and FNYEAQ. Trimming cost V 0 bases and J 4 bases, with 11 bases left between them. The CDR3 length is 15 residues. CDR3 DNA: TGTGCCAGCAGCTTAGCGGGGCAACTGTCAGATACGCAGTATTTT. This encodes CASSLAGQLSDTQYF.

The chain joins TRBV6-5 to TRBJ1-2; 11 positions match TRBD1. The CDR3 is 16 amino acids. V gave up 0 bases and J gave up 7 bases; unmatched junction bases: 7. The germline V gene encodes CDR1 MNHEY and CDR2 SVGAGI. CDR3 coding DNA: TGTGCCAGCAGTTACTCCGGGACAGGGGGGATAGGTGGCTACACCTTC. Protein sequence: CASSYSGTGGIGGYTF.

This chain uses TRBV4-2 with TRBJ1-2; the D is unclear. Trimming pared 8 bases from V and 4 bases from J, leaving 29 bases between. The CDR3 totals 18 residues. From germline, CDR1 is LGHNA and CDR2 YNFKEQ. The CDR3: CASVSDKPTSRSLYGYTF. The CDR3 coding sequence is TGTGCCAGCGTGAGTGACAAGCCGACATCAAGGTCCCTCTATGGCTACACCTTC.

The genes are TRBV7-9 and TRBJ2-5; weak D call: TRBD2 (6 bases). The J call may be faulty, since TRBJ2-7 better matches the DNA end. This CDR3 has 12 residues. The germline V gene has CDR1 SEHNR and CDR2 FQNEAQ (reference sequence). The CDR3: CASRGGAYEQYF. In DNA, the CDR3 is TGTGCCAGCAGGGGGGGTGCCTACGAGCAGTACTTC.

The CDR3, as DNA: TGTGCCAGCACCCTAAGCACAAGCACAGATACGCAGTATTTT. Amino acids: CASTLSTSTDTQYF. The chain recombines TRBV5-4 with TRBJ2-3; D is unclear. V lost 6 bases and J lost 0, with 11 bases in between. The CDR3 runs 14 residues. Germline V CDR1 and CDR2: SGHNT, YYREEE (reference sequence). The whole variable domain, filled in from reference TRBV5-4 and TRBJ2-3, reads ETGVTQSPTHLIKTRGQQVTLRCSSQSGHNTVSWYQQALGQGPQFIFQYYREEENGRGNFPPRFSGLQFPNYSSELNVNALELDDSALYLCASTLSTSTDTQYFGPGTRLTVL.